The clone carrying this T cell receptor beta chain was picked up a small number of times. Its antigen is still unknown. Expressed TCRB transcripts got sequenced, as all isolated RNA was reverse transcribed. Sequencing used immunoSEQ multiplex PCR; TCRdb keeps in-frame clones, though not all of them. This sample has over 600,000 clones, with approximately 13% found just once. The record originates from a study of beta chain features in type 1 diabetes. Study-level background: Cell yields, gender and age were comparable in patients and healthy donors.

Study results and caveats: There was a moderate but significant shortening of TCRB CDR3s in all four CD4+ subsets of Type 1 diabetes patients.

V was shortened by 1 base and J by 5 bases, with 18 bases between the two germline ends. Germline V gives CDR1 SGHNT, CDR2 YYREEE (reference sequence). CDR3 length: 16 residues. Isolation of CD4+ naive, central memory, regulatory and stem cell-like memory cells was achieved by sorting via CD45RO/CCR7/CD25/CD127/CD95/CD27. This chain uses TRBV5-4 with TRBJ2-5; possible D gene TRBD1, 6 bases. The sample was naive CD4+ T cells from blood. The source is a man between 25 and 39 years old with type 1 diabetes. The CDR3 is CASSLSPLRGRETQYF. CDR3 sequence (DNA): TGTGCCAGCAGCTTGTCCCCGCTCAGGGGAAGGGAGACCCAGTACTTC.